The entry that follows covers one TCR beta chain sequence. TRB rearrangements were amplified by touch-down multiplex PCR with mixed TRB-A/B primers. TCRdb reprocessed the multiplex PCR reads and stores each CDR3 protein as one record, lacking DNA. Its table records 7,800 or so distinct CDR3 sequences. This CDR3 region has 15 residues. CDR1 and CDR2 (germline): SGHTA, FQGNSA. These data come from a study of T cell clusters in autoimmune cytopenias. TRB was amplified from about 260 ng of peripheral blood genomic DNA per sample. This TCR derives from a human donor with an autoimmune cytopenia or autoimmune hepatitis (not recorded which). Sequenced material: peripheral blood. The chain employs TRBV7-2 and TRBJ2-3; TCRdb selects TRBD2, and the lack of DNA leaves this call unchecked. The CDR3 loop is CASSLLAGATDTQYF.